These T cell receptor beta chains were read from a single sample in a study of OX40 agonist ivuxolimab in advanced cancers. TCRdb's table, derived via immunoSEQ multiplex PCR, lists solely in-frame clones and lacks some. This table holds some 96,000 clones, around 90% found once. The input for sequencing was CD4+ or CD8+ T cells sorted from blood, taken in a trial of the OX40 agonist ivuxolimab. The receptors were gathered from an adult with an advanced solid tumor such as melanoma, head and neck, liver or kidney cancer. Both conserved end residues are part of each CDR3. Fields, in order: D gene, CDR3 length, V gene, J gene, clone size, CDR3 protein, CDR3 DNA. A D gene is named only where the DNA matches it firmly. Clone size is not always given. Where it is, it says once, few, many or a class for expanded clones.

>.|15|TRBV15|TRBJ2-2|.
CATSRGGVNTGELFF
TGTGCCACCAGCCGCGGTGGAGTGAACACCGGGGAGCTGTTTTTT
>TRBD1|15|TRBV6-6|TRBJ2-2|once
CASSYIRGRTGELFF
TGTGCCAGCAGTTACATAAGGGGGCGTACCGGGGAGCTGTTTTTT
>TRBD2|15|TRBV7-2|TRBJ2-7|once
CASSSGLAGAYEQYF
TGTGCCAGCAGCTCGGGACTAGCGGGAGCGTACGAGCAGTACTTC
>.|12|TRBV7-2|TRBJ1-5|.
CASSWGDQPQHF
TGTGCCAGCAGCTGGGGGGATCAGCCCCAGCATTTT
>.|14|TRBV5-1|TRBJ2-7|.
CASSFASGSYEQYF
TGCGCCAGCAGCTTCGCCAGCGGGTCCTACGAGCAGTACTTC
>TRBD1|16|TRBV7-8|TRBJ2-1|once
CASTLKGGQGRNEQFF
TGTGCCAGCACCCTAAAAGGAGGACAGGGACGGAATGAGCAGTTCTTC
>TRBD1|15|TRBV28|TRBJ1-2|.
CASSLPSTGGHGYTF
TGTGCCAGCAGTTTACCCTCGACAGGGGGTCATGGCTACACCTTC
>.|15|TRBV7-2|TRBJ1-4|.
CASSLTGATNEKLFF
TGTGCCAGCAGTCTTACCGGGGCAACTAATGAAAAACTGTTTTTT
>.|13|TRBV7-8|TRBJ2-3|once
CASSLQGTDTQYF
TGTGCCAGCAGCTTGCAGGGTACAGATACGCAGTATTTT
>.|14|TRBV5-1|TRBJ2-2|.
CASSLVEGNGELFF
TGCGCCAGCAGCTTGGTAGAGGGAAACGGGGAGCTGTTTTTT
>.|14|TRBV27|TRBJ2-7|.
CASSSDTYSYEQYF
TGTGCCAGCAGTTCCGACACGTACTCCTACGAGCAGTACTTC
>.|14|TRBV18|TRBJ1-3|.
CASSPDDSGNTIYF
TGTGCCAGCTCACCAGACGACTCTGGAAACACCATATATTTT
>.|14|TRBV7-2|TRBJ1-1|.
CASSTGVGRTEAFF
TGTGCCAGCAGCACGGGGGTAGGGAGGACTGAAGCTTTCTTT
>.|12|TRBV5-6|TRBJ1-1|.
CASSLPNTEAFF
TGTGCCAGCAGTCTTCCGAACACTGAAGCTTTCTTT
>.|14|TRBV6-4|TRBJ2-7|.
CASSASRVFVEQYF
TGTGCCAGCAGTGCGTCCAGGGTTTTTGTCGAGCAGTACTTC
>TRBD1|14|TRBV13|TRBJ1-1|.
CASSFNRGNTEAFF
TGTGCCAGCAGCTTCAACAGGGGAAACACTGAAGCTTTCTTT
>TRBD2|14|TRBV4-1|TRBJ2-7|.
CASSQGTSGYEQYF
TGCGCCAGCAGCCAAGGGACTAGCGGCTACGAGCAGTACTTC
>TRBD2|14|TRBV19|TRBJ2-5|.
CASSIGLAGETQYF
TGTGCCAGTAGTATTGGTCTAGCGGGAGAGACCCAGTACTTC
>.|15|TRBV6-5|TRBJ2-5|.
CASSYSVGLSKTQYF
TGTGCCAGCAGTTACTCGGTAGGGTTGTCGAAGACCCAGTACTTC
>.|14|TRBV5-5|TRBJ1-4|.
CASSLRRGGEKLFF
TGTGCCAGCAGCTTGAGAAGGGGCGGTGAAAAACTGTTTTTT
>.|16|TRBV5-8|TRBJ2-7|.
CASSLGLATSSYEQYF
TGTGCCAGCAGCTTGGGCCTAGCGACGAGCTCCTACGAGCAGTACTTC
>.|14|TRBV28|TRBJ1-1|few
CASSLGRKNTEAFF
TGTGCCAGCAGTTTGGGCAGGAAGAACACTGAAGCTTTCTTT
>TRBD2|15|TRBV5-1|TRBJ2-2|.
CASSDLAGNTGELFF
TGCGCCAGCAGCGACCTAGCGGGGAACACCGGGGAGCTGTTTTTT
>.|16|TRBV19|TRBJ2-1|.
CASSTRGGSSYNEQFF
TGTGCCAGTAGTACCAGGGGGGGGAGCTCCTACAATGAGCAGTTCTTC
>.|13|TRBV4-3|TRBJ2-5|.
CASSVGTGETQYF
TGCGCCAGCAGCGTGGGGACCGGAGAGACCCAGTACTTC
>.|14|TRBV7-8|TRBJ1-2|few
CASSRGGRDVGYTF
TGTGCCAGCAGTCGGGGTGGGCGGGACGTCGGCTACACCTTC
>TRBD2|18|TRBV28|TRBJ2-1|.
CASSLTLSAGGPGNEQFF
TGTGCCAGCAGTTTAACCCTCTCAGCGGGAGGGCCGGGGAATGAGCAGTTCTTC
>.|19|TRBV30|TRBJ1-5|.
CAWSVYRPDKHSSNQPQHF
TGTGCCTGGAGTGTCTATAGGCCCGACAAACACAGTAGCAATCAGCCCCAGCATTTT
>.|14|TRBV9|TRBJ2-3|.
CASSVDPSTDTQYF
TGTGCCAGCAGCGTAGACCCCTCCACAGATACGCAGTATTTT
>.|16|TRBV7-2|TRBJ2-7|.
CASSPRGGGISYEQYF
TGTGCCAGCAGCCCTAGAGGGGGGGGAATCTCCTACGAGCAGTACTTC
>.|13|TRBV2|TRBJ2-5|once
CASRAGAQETQYF
TGTGCCAGCAGAGCAGGGGCTCAAGAGACCCAGTACTTC
>.|16|TRBV21-1|TRBJ2-3|.
CASSKEKQGGRDTQYF
TGTGCCAGCAGCAAAGAAAAACAGGGGGGAAGAGATACGCAGTATTTT
>TRBD2|16|TRBV7-2|TRBJ2-5|.
CASSTGLAGVGGTQYF
TGTGCCAGCTCCACGGGACTAGCGGGAGTGGGCGGGACCCAGTACTTC
>.|14|TRBV7-9|TRBJ2-1|.
CASSQLDPYNEQFF
TGTGCCAGCAGCCAACTAGACCCTTACAATGAGCAGTTCTTC
>.|15|TRBV6-5|TRBJ2-4|.
CASSYSIASKGIQYF
TGTGCCAGCAGTTACTCGATAGCGTCAAAAGGCATTCAGTACTTC
>TRBD1|15|TRBV2|TRBJ2-3|.
CASTTGSFRTDTQYF
TGTGCCAGCACGACAGGGTCGTTTCGGACAGATACGCAGTATTTT
>.|12|TRBV18|TRBJ1-2|few
CASSVKTDGYTF
TGTGCCAGCTCAGTAAAGACAGATGGCTACACCTTC
>.|16|TRBV18|TRBJ1-1|.
CASSPPFGEMNTEAFF
TGTGCCAGCTCACCACCGTTTGGGGAGATGAACACTGAAGCTTTCTTT
>TRBD2|16|TRBV6-1|TRBJ2-7|.
CASSEPKESGSGEQYF
TGTGCCAGCAGTGAACCCAAGGAAAGCGGGAGCGGGGAGCAGTACTTC
>TRBD1|14|TRBV27|TRBJ1-2|.
CASSFKGDSYGYTF
TGTGCCAGCAGTTTTAAGGGGGACAGCTATGGCTACACCTTC
>.|14|TRBV29-1|TRBJ1-2|.
CSVEETGTSYGYTF
TGCAGCGTTGAAGAAACCGGGACAAGTTATGGCTACACCTTC
>.|14|TRBV6-5|TRBJ1-2|.
CASSVGGRNYGYTF
TGTGCCAGCAGTGTAGGAGGTCGCAACTATGGCTACACCTTC
>TRBD1|15|TRBV4-1|TRBJ1-2|few
CASSPGQGANYGYTF
TGCGCCAGCAGCCCGGGACAGGGGGCTAACTATGGCTACACCTTC
>.|15|TRBV7-2|TRBJ2-3|.
CASSLGGVRTDTQYF
TGTGCCAGCAGCTTAGGAGGAGTTCGCACAGATACGCAGTATTTT
>.|14|TRBV5-1|TRBJ2-5|.
CASSPRRRQETQYF
TGCGCCAGCAGCCCCAGACGGAGACAAGAGACCCAGTACTTC
>.|14|TRBV7-9|TRBJ2-2|.
CATPEAGNTGELFF
TGTGCCACCCCTGAGGCGGGGAACACCGGGGAGCTGTTTTTT
>.|13|TRBV5-5|TRBJ2-1|.
CASSLWSGNEQFF
TGTGCCAGCAGCTTGTGGTCGGGCAATGAGCAGTTCTTC
>.|15|TRBV19|TRBJ1-4|once
CASAPRAEANEKLFF
TGTGCCAGTGCGCCGCGGGCAGAAGCTAATGAAAAACTGTTTTTT
>.|10|TRBV30|TRBJ2-3|.
CAWSVNTQYF
TGTGCCTGGAGTGTAAATACGCAGTATTTT
>.|15|TRBV29-1|TRBJ1-1|once
CSVADSHGANTEAFF
TGCAGCGTCGCCGACAGTCATGGGGCGAACACTGAAGCTTTCTTT
>.|13|TRBV19|TRBJ1-5|.
CASQDGNNQPQHF
TGTGCCAGTCAGGACGGGAACAATCAGCCCCAGCATTTT
>.|14|TRBV5-1|TRBJ2-3|.
CASSVRGLTDTQYF
TGCGCCAGCAGCGTACGGGGGCTCACAGATACGCAGTATTTT
>TRBD2|13|TRBV5-4|TRBJ2-3|.
CAAAGGPVDTQYF
TGTGCAGCAGCGGGAGGGCCCGTGGATACGCAGTATTTT
>.|15|TRBV7-2|TRBJ1-4|once
CASSLRFLANEKLFF
TGTGCCAGCAGCTTACGTTTTCTAGCTAATGAAAAACTGTTTTTT
>.|13|TRBV6-1|TRBJ2-7|.
CASSQVRGNEQYF
TGTGCCAGCAGTCAGGTCAGGGGCAACGAGCAGTACTTC